This T cell receptor (beta chain) derives from a study of shared clonotypes between healthy human individuals. On the study more broadly: Researchers assigned three CD4 naive, three CD4 memory, two CD8 naive and one CD8 memory plate to each donor. Study-wide points: Expectations were that clonotype sharing among donors would be affected by sequencing depth.

Each donor was a Caucasian adult residing in Nashville, Tennessee. CD4+ cells were split into CD45RA+ naive and CD45RA-negative memory subsets. As for this clone: Its specificity is unknown.

Clones were read by immunoSEQ multiplex PCR, and TCRdb kept only the in-frame ones, dropping some. The sample carries 2 million to 2.5 million clones, 85% to 95% recorded once. Sequencing was performed on naive CD4+ T cells from PBMCs. Sample subset: CD45RA+ positively selected. This TCR derives from a man aged 18 to 35 in good health. Some clones in this sample may be carry-over from other donors' samples.

The CDR3 reads CASSFIDSYEQYF. CDR3 DNA sequence: TGTGCCAGCAGCTTCATAGACAGTTACGAGCAGTACTTC. The gene calls are TRBV6-5 and TRBJ2-7, with D possibly being TRBD1 (5 bases). V dropped 6 bases and J dropped 4 bases, with 13 bases sitting between them. CDR3 length: 13 residues. The V gene's germline CDR1 is MNHEY and CDR2 SVGAGI.